Shown below are 20 T cell receptor beta chains from a single sample sequenced in a study of cytomegalovirus exposure and HLA in healthy donors. The PCR used 60 Vbeta and 13 Jbeta primers. Method: immunoSEQ multiplex PCR; TCRdb's copy keeps in-frame clones and lacks some. The sample holds approximately 100,000 clones, more than 80% seen once. The sequencing sample was made of PBMCs. Source of these receptors: a man aged 25-45 years in good health and CMV-seronegative.

Only a few counts were recorded for this clone. The chain's CDR3 is CASMRSEDSPLHF. The CDR3 nucleotides are TGTGCCAGCATGAGGTCGGAGGATTCACCCCTCCACTTT. The chain links TRBV6-5 to TRBJ1-6; D is undetermined. This CDR3 comprises 13 residues. The germline V and J ends were trimmed by 7 bases and 8 bases, with 12 bases remaining between them. CDR1 is MNHEY and CDR2 is SVGAGI in the germline V gene.

Details on this clone: In the same sample, other DNA sequences code for this CDR3. The V and J genes are TRBV30 and TRBJ1-5; 7 nucleotides match TRBD1. Germline trimming cut 0 bases from V and 0 bases from J; bases unmatched to any gene: 5. The length of the CDR3 is 16 residues. Germline loops: CDR1 GTSNPN, CDR2 SVGIG (reference sequence). This CDR3 is CAWSVPGGHSNQPQHF. For the CDR3, the DNA is TGTGCCTGGAGTGTACCAGGGGGGCATAGCAATCAGCCCCAGCATTTT.

The rearrangement uses TRBV25-1 and TRBJ1-2; TRBD1 matches at 7 bases. V was pared by 6 bases and J by 7 bases, with 5 bases of the junction left unmatched. Germline loops: CDR1 MGHDK, CDR2 SYGVNS. The CDR3 has 12 residues. CDR3 protein: CASSRQGRGYTF. CDR3 sequence (DNA): TGTGCCAGCAGCAGACAGGGTCGTGGCTACACCTTC.

V is TRBV12-5 and J is TRBJ2-1; 7 bases agree with TRBD1. The V segment lost 1 base and the J segment 5 bases; nucleotides outside the gene matches: 14. The CDR3 length is 18 residues. The germline CDR1 and CDR2 sequences are LGHNT and FRNRAP. For the CDR3, the DNA is TGTGCTAGTGGTTTGGATAGATTTGGACAGGATGGGCACAATGAGCAGTTCTTC. As protein: CASGLDRFGQDGHNEQFF. The variable domain in full, with the rest retrieved from reference TRBV12-5 and TRBJ2-1, is DARVTQTPRHKVTEMGQEVTMRCQPILGHNTVFWYRQTMMQGLELLAYFRNRAPLDDSGMPKDRFSAEMPDATLATLKIQPSEPRDSAVYFCASGLDRFGQDGHNEQFFGPGTRLTVL.

The chain combines TRBV6-5 with TRBJ2-2; possible D gene TRBD1, 5 bases. In germline, CDR1 is MNHEY, CDR2 SVGAGI. V lost 8 bases to trimming and J lost 6 bases, with 19 bases between them. The CDR3 has 15 amino acids. CDR3 in DNA: TGTGCCAGCCTCAAGGTGGCAGGGATCCCCGGGGAGCTGTTTTTT. This sequence encodes CASLKVAGIPGELFF.

The chain is built from TRBV5-4 and TRBJ1-6; TRBD1 matches 7 bases. The CDR3 has 17 residues. In germline, CDR1 is SGHNT, CDR2 YYREEE (reference sequence). The V and J ends lost 0 bases and 9 bases, in that order; junction bases with no gene match: 12. The CDR3 nucleotides are TGTGCCAGCAGCTTGGACAGGGGTGGGGTGGGTGGTTCACCCCTCCACTTT. Its translation: CASSLDRGGVGGSPLHF.

The chain has TRBV4-2 and TRBJ2-3, with D possibly matching TRBD2 (6 bases). Germline CDR1 LGHNA, CDR2 YNFKEQ. Trimming pared 0 bases from V and 4 bases from J, leaving 20 bases between. This CDR3 comprises 18 residues. CDR3 in amino acids: CASSQDAVSGLEADTQYF. The CDR3 region has the DNA TGTGCCAGCAGCCAAGATGCTGTTAGCGGCCTTGAGGCAGATACGCAGTATTTT.

This chain uses TRBV10-3 with TRBJ2-3; TRBD2 aligns across 13 bases. The CDR3 loop spans 14 amino acids. CDR1 and CDR2 from the germline V gene are ENHRY and SYGVKD. Unmatched junction bases numbered 5, after V lost 10 bases and J lost 4 bases. The CDR3 reads CASRLAGGADTQYF. CDR3 DNA sequence: TGTGCCAGTCGACTAGCGGGGGGCGCAGATACGCAGTATTTT.

J is TRBJ1-2 and V is TRBV10-3; D possibly corresponds to TRBD1 (5 bases). The CDR3 sequence is 15 residues long. The V end was cut by 3 bases, the J end by 2 bases, with 13 bases between. CDR1 and CDR2 from the germline V gene are ENHRY and SYGVKD. The CDR3 reads CAISDLDDRNYGYTF. The CDR3 DNA reads TGTGCCATCAGTGATCTTGATGACAGAAACTATGGCTACACCTTC.

CDR3: CASSFGPGAYEQYF. The CDR3 region has the DNA TGTGCCAGCAGCTTTGGGCCGGGGGCCTACGAGCAGTACTTC. The rearrangement uses TRBV11-2 and TRBJ2-7; TRBD2 is a possible D gene (6 bases). The CDR3 has 14 amino acids. Germline CDR1 reads SGHAT; CDR2 reads FQNNGV. V lost 3 bases and J 2 bases, leaving 11 bases between the germline ends.

The table lists this clone with a few counts. The CDR3 coding sequence is TGTGCCAGCAGTGAAGGAGCGGGGACCTCAGATACGCAGTATTTT. Translating gives CASSEGAGTSDTQYF. The chain links TRBV6-4 to TRBJ2-3; 7 bases match TRBD2. Unmatched junction bases numbered 7, after V lost 3 bases and J lost 4 bases. The CDR3 contains 15 residues. In germline, CDR1 is MRHNA, CDR2 SNTAGT.

The chain uses TRBV7-9 and TRBJ2-7, with 11 bases fitting TRBD1. This CDR3 contains 15 residues. The germline CDR1 and CDR2 sequences are SEHNR and FQNEAQ (reference sequence). Trimming at V came to 3 bases and at J to 5 bases, leaving 6 bases not matched to a gene. The DNA of the CDR3 is TGTGCCAGCAGCTTTCTTCGGGACAGGGGGAACGAGCAGTACTTC. Amino acids: CASSFLRDRGNEQYF.

CDR3 amino acids: CASSQVLAGGTDTQYF. CDR3 bases: TGTGCCAGCAGCCAAGTACTAGCGGGAGGCACAGATACGCAGTATTTT. This chain joins TRBV4-2 and TRBJ2-3, with 11 bases aligning to TRBD2. The CDR3 is 16 residues long. CDR1 LGHNA and CDR2 YNFKEQ come from the germline V gene. Trimming removed 1 base from V and 1 base from J; junction bases left unmatched: 1.

The V gene is TRBV7-6, the J gene TRBJ1-5; 8 bases align to TRBD1. The CDR3 consists of 15 residues. Germline loops: CDR1 SGHVS, CDR2 FNYEAQ. The V and J ends lost 1 base and 6 bases, in that order; junction bases with no gene match: 5. The CDR3: CASSLGTGFPQPQHF. In DNA, the CDR3 is TGTGCCAGCAGCTTAGGGACAGGGTTCCCTCAGCCCCAGCATTTT.

The chain links TRBV5-1 to TRBJ2-5; tentative D call: TRBD1 (6 bases). The V end was cut by 0 bases, the J end by 2 bases, with 14 bases between. CDR3 length: 16 residues. The germline CDR1 and CDR2 sequences are SGHRS and YFSETQ. The CDR3 nucleotides read TGCGCCAGCAGCTTGGGCCCACAGGGCCTGCAAGAGACCCAGTACTTC. Protein sequence: CASSLGPQGLQETQYF.

Written as DNA, the CDR3 is TGTGCCAGCAGTTTTACAGGGGAAGAGACCCAGTACTTC. As protein: CASSFTGEETQYF. The V gene is TRBV6-5, the J gene TRBJ2-5, with TRBD1 matching over 7 bases. Germline V lookup: CDR1 MNHEY, CDR2 SVGAGI. The CDR3 sequence is 13 residues long. The V and J ends lost 4 bases and 3 bases, in that order; junction bases with no gene match: 2.

The CDR3 protein is CASGTGTSGTDTQYF. CDR3 nucleotides: TGTGCCAGCGGCACCGGGACTAGCGGCACAGATACGCAGTATTTT. This chain uses TRBV5-6 with TRBJ2-3; TRBD2 agrees at 10 bases. The CDR3 length is 15 residues. V shed 7 bases and J 1 base; nucleotides not matched to a gene: 6. CDR1 SGHDT and CDR2 YYEEEE come from the germline V gene.

This chain joins TRBV25-1 and TRBJ2-3; 9 bases align to TRBD2. CDR1 is MGHDK and CDR2 is SYGVNS in the germline V gene. CDR3 length: 16 residues. The V and J ends lost 4 bases and 6 bases, in that order; junction bases with no gene match: 11. CDR3 DNA sequence: TGTGCCAGCAGTGCTGAGCGGGGGGTCGTTATGGATACGCAGTATTTT. Its protein is CASSAERGVVMDTQYF.

This clone occurred once. J is TRBJ1-1 and V is TRBV27; 8 nucleotides match TRBD1. Trimming cost V 6 bases and J 4 bases; bases outside gene matches: 16. The germline V gene has CDR1 MNHEY and CDR2 SMNVEV (reference sequence). The length of the CDR3 is 17 residues. The CDR3 loop reads CASSLRRTGRVATEAFF. The CDR3 DNA follows: TGTGCCAGCAGCCTTCGAAGGACAGGGAGGGTGGCCACTGAAGCTTTCTTT.

The chain combines TRBV9 with TRBJ2-7, with 10 positions matching TRBD2. The CDR3 length is 15 residues. Germline CDR1 reads SGDLS; CDR2 reads YYNGEE. The junction had 5 bases not matched to a gene; V was cut back by 0 bases and J by 5 bases. CDR3 in DNA: TGTGCCAGCAGCGTAGCTTTAGCGGGAGGTGACGAGCAGTACTTC. This gives the protein CASSVALAGGDEQYF.